This TCR beta chain comes out of a study of blood T cell repertoires in COVID-19. Study overall: The cDNA or gDNA used as material had been derived from T cells, B-cell-depleted T cells, or PBMCs.

The CDR3 consists of 16 residues. Germline-derived CDR1 and CDR2 are MGHRA and YSYEKL. Deletions cut 0 bases from V and 0 bases from J, with 9 bases between. Two negative PCRs, clearance, or symptom resolution characterized the recovered Cohort 3 donors. Here immunoSEQ multiplex PCR was the method, and the copy in TCRdb shows in-frame clones only, minus some. The table has around 380,000 clones, about 89% seen once. J is TRBJ2-1 and V is TRBV4-1, with D tentatively TRBD1 (6 bases). The sample comprised PBMCs or T cells enriched from blood (not recorded which). The source of this sequence is a man aged 30 to 45 who had recovered from COVID-19. The CDR3 sequence is CASSQDRGPSYNEQFF. The CDR3 DNA reads TGCGCCAGCAGCCAAGACAGGGGACCCTCCTACAATGAGCAGTTCTTC.